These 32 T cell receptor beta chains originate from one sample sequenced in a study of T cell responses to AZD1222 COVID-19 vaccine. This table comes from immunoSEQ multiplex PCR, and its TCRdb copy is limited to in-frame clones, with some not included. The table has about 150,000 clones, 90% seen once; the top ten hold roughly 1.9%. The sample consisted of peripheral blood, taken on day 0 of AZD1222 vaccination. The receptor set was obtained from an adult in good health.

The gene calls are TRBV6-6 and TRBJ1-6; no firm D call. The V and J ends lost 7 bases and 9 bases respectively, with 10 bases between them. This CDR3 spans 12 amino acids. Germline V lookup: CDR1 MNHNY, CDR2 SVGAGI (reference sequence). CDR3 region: CASTAEVSPLHF. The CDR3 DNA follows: TGTGCCAGCACAGCCGAGGTTTCACCCCTCCACTTT.

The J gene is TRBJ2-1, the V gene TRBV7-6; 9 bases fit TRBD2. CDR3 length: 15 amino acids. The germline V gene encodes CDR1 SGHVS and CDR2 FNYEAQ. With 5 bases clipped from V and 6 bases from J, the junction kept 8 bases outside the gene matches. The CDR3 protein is CASSLGLAIANEQFF. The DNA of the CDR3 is TGTGCCAGCAGCCTGGGACTAGCAATAGCCAATGAGCAGTTCTTC.

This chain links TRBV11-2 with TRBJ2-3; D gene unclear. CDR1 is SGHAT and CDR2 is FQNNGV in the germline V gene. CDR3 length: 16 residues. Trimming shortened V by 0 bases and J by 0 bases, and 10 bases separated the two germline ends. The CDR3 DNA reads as TGTGCCAGCAGCTTAGACTGGCAGGCTAGCACAGATACGCAGTATTTT. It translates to CASSLDWQASTDTQYF.

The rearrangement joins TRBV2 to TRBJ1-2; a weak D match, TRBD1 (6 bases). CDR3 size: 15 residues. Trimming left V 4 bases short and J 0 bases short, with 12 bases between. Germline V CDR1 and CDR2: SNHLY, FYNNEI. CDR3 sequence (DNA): TGTGCCAGCAGTGCACCGGGGGCGGCTAACTATGGCTACACCTTC. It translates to CASSAPGAANYGYTF.

CDR3 in amino acids: CASSLEAGGFYEQYF. As DNA, the CDR3 is TGTGCCAGCAGCTTAGAGGCAGGGGGATTTTACGAGCAGTACTTC. This chain connects TRBV11-2 to TRBJ2-7; 7 bases are shared with TRBD1. The V gene's germline CDR1 is SGHAT and CDR2 FQNNGV. The ends lost 0 bases at V and 4 bases at J; junction bases unmatched: 6. The CDR3 has 15 residues.

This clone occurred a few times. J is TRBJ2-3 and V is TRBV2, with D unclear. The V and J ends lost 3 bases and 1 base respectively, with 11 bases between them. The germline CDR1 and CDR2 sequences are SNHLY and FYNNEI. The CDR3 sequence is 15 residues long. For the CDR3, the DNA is TGTGCCAGCAGTGAGGTGGGGAAAGGCACAGATACGCAGTATTTT. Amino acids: CASSEVGKGTDTQYF. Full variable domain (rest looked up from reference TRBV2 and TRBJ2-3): EPEVTQTPSHQVTQMGQEVILRCVPISNHLYFYWYRQILGQKVEFLVSFYNNEISEKSEIFDDQFSVERPDGSNFTLKIRSTKLEDSAMYFCASSEVGKGTDTQYFGPGTRLTVL.

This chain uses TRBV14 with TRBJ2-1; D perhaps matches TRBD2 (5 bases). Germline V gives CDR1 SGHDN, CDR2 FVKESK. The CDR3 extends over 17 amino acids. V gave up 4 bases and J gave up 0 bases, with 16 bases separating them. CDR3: CASSPRLHYSSYNEQFF. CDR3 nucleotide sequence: TGTGCCAGCAGCCCTAGACTACATTATAGCTCCTACAATGAGCAGTTCTTC.

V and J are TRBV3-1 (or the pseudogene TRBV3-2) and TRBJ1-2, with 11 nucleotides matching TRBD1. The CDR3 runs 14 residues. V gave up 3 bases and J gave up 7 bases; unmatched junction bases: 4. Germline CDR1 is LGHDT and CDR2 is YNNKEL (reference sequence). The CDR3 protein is CASSQGQGVSGYTF. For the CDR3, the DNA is TGTGCCAGCAGCCAGGGACAGGGGGTTTCTGGCTACACCTTC.

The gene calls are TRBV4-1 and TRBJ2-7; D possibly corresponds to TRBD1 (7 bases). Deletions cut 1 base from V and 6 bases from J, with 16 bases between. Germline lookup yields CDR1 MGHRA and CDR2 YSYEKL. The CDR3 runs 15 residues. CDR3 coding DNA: TGCGCCAGCAGCCAAGGCCGACAGGGAGGCTTCGAGCAGTACTTC. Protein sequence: CASSQGRQGGFEQYF.

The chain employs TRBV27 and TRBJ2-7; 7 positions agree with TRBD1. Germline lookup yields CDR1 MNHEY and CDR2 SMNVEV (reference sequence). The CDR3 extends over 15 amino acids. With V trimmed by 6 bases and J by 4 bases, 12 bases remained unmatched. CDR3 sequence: CASSRSFDRAYEQYF. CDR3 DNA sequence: TGTGCCAGCAGCCGATCTTTCGACAGGGCATACGAGCAGTACTTC.

The CDR3 DNA follows: TGTGCCAGCAGTTCTGTCGGACTCGTATACGAGCAGTACTTC. Its protein product is CASSSVGLVYEQYF. The V and J genes are TRBV28 and TRBJ2-7, with a weak D call TRBD2 (5 bases). The germline V gene encodes CDR1 MDHEN and CDR2 SYDVKM. The CDR3 loop spans 14 amino acids. Trimming took 4 bases from V and 4 from J, leaving 14 bases between them.

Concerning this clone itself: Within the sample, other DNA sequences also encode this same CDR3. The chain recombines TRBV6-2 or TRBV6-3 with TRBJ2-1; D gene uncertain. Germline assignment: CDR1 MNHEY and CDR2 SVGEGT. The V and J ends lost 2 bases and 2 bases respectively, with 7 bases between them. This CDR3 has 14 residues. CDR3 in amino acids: CASSYREAYNEQFF. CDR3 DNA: TGTGCCAGCAGTTACAGGGAAGCCTACAATGAGCAGTTCTTC.

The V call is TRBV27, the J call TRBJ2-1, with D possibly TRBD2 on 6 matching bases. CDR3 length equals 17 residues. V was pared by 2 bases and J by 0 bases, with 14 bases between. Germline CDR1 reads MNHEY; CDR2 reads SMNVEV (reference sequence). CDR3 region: CASSLSGPYGSYNEQFF. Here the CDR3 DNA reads TGTGCCAGCAGTTTAAGCGGGCCTTATGGCTCCTACAATGAGCAGTTCTTC.

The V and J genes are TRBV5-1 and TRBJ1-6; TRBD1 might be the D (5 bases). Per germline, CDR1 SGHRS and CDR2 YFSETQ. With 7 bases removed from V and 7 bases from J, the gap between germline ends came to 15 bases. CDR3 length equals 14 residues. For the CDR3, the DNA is TGCGCCAGCGGGGCCGGTGGGGAAAATTCACCCCTCCACTTT. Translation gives CASGAGGENSPLHF.

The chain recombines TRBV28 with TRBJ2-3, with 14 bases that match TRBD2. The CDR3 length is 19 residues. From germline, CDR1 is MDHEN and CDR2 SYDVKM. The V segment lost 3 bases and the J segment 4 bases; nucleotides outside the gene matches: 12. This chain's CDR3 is CASSFVLAGTSGSPDTQYF. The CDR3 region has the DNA TGTGCCAGCAGTTTTGTCCTGGCCGGGACTAGCGGGAGTCCAGATACGCAGTATTTT. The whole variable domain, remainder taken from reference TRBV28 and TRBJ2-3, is DVKVTQSSRYLVKRTGEKVFLECVQDMDHENMFWYRQDPGLGLRLIYFSYDVKMKEKGDIPEGYSVSREKKERFSLILESASTNQTSMYLCASSFVLAGTSGSPDTQYFGPGTRLTVL.

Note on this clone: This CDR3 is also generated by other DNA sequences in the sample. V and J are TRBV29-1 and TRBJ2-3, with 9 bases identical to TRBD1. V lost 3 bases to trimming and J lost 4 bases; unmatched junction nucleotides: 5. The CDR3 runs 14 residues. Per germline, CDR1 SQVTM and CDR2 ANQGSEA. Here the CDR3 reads CSVEGGQGADTQYF. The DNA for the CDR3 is TGCAGCGTTGAGGGGGGACAGGGTGCAGATACGCAGTATTTT.

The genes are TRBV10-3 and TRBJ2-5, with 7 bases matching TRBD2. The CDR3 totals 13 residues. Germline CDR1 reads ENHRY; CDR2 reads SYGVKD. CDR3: CGISGGRDQTQYF. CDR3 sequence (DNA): TGTGGCATTTCAGGCGGGAGAGATCAGACCCAGTACTTC.

This CDR3 is CASFIGGSLQPQHF. Written as DNA, the CDR3 is TGTGCCAGCTTCATCGGAGGCAGCTTGCAGCCCCAGCATTTT. The V call is TRBV28, the J call TRBJ1-5; D is undetermined. Trimming removed 8 bases at V and 7 bases at J, with 18 bases between. Looked up from germline, CDR1 is MDHEN and CDR2 is SYDVKM. The CDR3 length is 14 residues.

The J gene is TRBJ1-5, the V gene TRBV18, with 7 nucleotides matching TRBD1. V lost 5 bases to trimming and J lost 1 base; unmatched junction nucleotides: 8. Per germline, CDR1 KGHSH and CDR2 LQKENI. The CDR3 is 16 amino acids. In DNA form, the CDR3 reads TGTGCCAGCTCATTCCAGGGGGTTGTAAGCAATCAGCCCCAGCATTTT. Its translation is CASSFQGVVSNQPQHF.

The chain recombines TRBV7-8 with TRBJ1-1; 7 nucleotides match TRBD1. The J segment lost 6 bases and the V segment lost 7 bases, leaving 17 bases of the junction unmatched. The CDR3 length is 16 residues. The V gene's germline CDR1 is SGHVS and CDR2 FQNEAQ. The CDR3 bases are TGTGCCAGCACCGCTAACAGGGGCTCCGGGGATGCTGAAGCTTTCTTT. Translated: CASTANRGSGDAEAFF.

This CDR3 is CASSLMIGGSSYNEQFF. The CDR3 DNA is TGTGCCAGCAGCTTAATGATTGGGGGCAGCTCCTACAATGAGCAGTTCTTC. V is TRBV11-2 and J is TRBJ2-1; D may be TRBD1 (6 bases). This CDR3 comprises 17 residues. CDR1 is SGHAT and CDR2 is FQNNGV in the germline V gene. V was cut by 2 bases and J by 0 bases, with 14 bases left in between.

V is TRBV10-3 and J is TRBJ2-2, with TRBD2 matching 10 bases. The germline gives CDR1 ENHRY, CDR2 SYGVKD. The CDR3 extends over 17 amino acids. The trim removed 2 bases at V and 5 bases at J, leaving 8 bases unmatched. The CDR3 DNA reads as TGTGCCATCAGTGAGATGCTAGCGGGAGTAGTTACCGGGGAGCTGTTTTTT. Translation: CAISEMLAGVVTGELFF.

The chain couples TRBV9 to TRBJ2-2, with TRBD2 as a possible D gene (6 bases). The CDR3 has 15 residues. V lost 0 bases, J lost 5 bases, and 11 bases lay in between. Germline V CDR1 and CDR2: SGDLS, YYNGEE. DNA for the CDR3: TGTGCCAGCAGCGTAGACGGGAGATCTACCGGGGAGCTGTTTTTT. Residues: CASSVDGRSTGELFF. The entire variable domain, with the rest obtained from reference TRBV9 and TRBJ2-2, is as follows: DSGVTQTPKHLITATGQRVTLRCSPRSGDLSVYWYQQSLDQGLQFLIQYYNGEERAKGNILERFSAQQFPDLHSELNLSSLELGDSALYFCASSVDGRSTGELFFGEGSRLTVL.

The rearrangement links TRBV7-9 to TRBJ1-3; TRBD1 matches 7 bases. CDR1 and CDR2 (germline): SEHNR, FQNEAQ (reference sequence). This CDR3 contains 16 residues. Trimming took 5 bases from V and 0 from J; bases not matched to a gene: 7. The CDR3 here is CASSLQGGFSGNTIYF. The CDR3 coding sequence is TGTGCCAGCAGCCTCCAGGGGGGGTTCTCTGGAAACACCATATATTTT.

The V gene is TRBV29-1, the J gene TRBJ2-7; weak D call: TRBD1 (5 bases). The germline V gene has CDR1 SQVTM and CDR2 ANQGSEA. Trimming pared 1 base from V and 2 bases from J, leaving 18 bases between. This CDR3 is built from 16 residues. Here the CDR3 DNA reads TGCAGCGTTGAAGGTCCCGTCGGCAGGGCGCCCTACGAGCAGTACTTC. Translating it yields CSVEGPVGRAPYEQYF.

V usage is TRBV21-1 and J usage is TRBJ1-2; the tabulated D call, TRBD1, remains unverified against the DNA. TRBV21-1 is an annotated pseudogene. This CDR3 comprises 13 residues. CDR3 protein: CASSKGHHYGYTF. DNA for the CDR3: TGTGCCAGCAGCAAAGGGCATCACTATGGCTACACCTTC.

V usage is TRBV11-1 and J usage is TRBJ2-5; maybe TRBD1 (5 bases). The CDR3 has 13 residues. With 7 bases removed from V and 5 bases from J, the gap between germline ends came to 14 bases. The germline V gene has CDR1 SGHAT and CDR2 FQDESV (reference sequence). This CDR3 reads CASTPTARETQYF. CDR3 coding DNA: TGTGCCAGCACTCCGACAGCTCGGGAGACCCAGTACTTC.

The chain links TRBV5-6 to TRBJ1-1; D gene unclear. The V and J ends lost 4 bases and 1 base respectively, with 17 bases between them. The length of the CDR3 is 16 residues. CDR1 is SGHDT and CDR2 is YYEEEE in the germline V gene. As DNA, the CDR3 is TGTGCCAGCAGCCTGCGTAGGGCTCTCAAGAACACTGAAGCTTTCTTT. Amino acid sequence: CASSLRRALKNTEAFF.

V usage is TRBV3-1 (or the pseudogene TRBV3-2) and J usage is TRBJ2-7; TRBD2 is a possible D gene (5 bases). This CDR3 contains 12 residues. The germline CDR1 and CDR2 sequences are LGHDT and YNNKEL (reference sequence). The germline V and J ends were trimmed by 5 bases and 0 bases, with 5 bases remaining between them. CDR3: CASSGSSYEQYF. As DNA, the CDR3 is TGTGCCAGCAGCGGGAGCTCCTACGAGCAGTACTTC.

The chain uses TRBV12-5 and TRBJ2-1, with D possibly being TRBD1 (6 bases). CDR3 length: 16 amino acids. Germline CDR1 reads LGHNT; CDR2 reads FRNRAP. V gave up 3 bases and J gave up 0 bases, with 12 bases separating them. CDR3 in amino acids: CASGLTGYGSYNEQFF. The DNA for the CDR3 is TGTGCTAGTGGTTTAACAGGGTACGGCTCCTACAATGAGCAGTTCTTC.

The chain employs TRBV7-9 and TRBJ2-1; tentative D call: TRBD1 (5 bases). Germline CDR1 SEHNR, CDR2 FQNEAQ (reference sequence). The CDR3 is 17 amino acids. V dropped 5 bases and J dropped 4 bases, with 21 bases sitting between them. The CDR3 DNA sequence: TGTGCCAGCAGCAAACCGACAGACCCTTTAGGTTACAATGAGCAGTTCTTC. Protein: CASSKPTDPLGYNEQFF.

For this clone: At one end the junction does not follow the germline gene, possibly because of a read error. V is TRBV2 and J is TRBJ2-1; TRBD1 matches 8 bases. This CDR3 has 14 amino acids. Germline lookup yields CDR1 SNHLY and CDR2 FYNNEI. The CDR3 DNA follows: TGTGCCAGCAAAGACAGGGGTTGGTCTACGGCCTTCGTCTTC. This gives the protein CASKDRGWSTAFVF.